Described below is a single T cell receptor (beta chain) sequence and its context. Its specificity is not known. Data came from immunoSEQ multiplex PCR; TCRdb stores just in-frame clones and leaves some out. The profile covers tens of thousands of clones, with roughly 90% appearing a single time and approximately 14% taken by the ten largest. CDR3 length equals 15 residues. Germline CDR1 and CDR2: MNHEY and SMNVEV (reference sequence). This record comes from a study of OX40 agonist ivuxolimab in advanced cancers. Study-wide background: Enrollees could have had prior anti-PD-1, anti-PD-L1 or anti-CTLA-4 therapy, which around 43% had received. Study-level points and caveats: Expanded clones were, on average, more numerous among CD8+ T cells than CD4+.

The V call is TRBV27, the J call TRBJ2-3; possibly TRBD1 or TRBD2 for D (6 bases each). Material: CD4+ or CD8+ T cells sorted from blood, obtained in a trial of the OX40 agonist ivuxolimab. The source of this sequence is an adult with an advanced solid tumor such as melanoma, head and neck, liver or kidney cancer. The CDR3 is CAAGGVRGPVDTQYF. Here the CDR3 DNA reads TGTGCAGCCGGGGGCGTTCGCGGCCCGGTAGATACGCAGTATTTT.